The 15 T cell receptor beta chains presented below share a single source sample, sequenced in a study of response to subunit inactivated influenza vaccine. TCRdb reprocessed the RT-PCR reads with MiXCR, giving one entry per CDR3 protein. The data show around 750,000 distinct CDR3 sequences, 21% seen once. The material was PBMCs from blood, obtained roughly 5 days after vaccination. All receptors come from a man over 45 who received an inactivated influenza vaccine.

This clonotype was detected only a few times. V gene TRBV25-1 combines with J gene TRBJ2-2, with TRBD2 identical over 9 bases. There are 21 residues in the CDR3. V trimming: 2 bases; J trimming: 4 bases; junction bases outside the gene matches: 20. The germline gives CDR1 MGHDK, CDR2 SYGVNS. This CDR3 is CASSEGWAIAGAPRATGELFF. The DNA for the CDR3 is TGTGCCAGCAGTGAAGGTTGGGCGATAGCGGGGGCCCCTCGTGCCACCGGGGAGCTGTTTTTT.

This clonotype was recorded at least ten times. This chain connects TRBV7-2 to TRBJ2-1, with D possibly being TRBD1 or TRBD2 (5 bases each). From germline, CDR1 is SGHTA and CDR2 FQGNSA. The CDR3 runs 15 residues. V was trimmed by 6 bases and J by 2 bases, leaving 14 bases between them. For the CDR3, the DNA is TGTGCCAGCAGACAAGGGACCGCGGCCTACAATGAGCAGTTCTTC. It codes for CASRQGTAAYNEQFF.

This chain connects TRBV3-1 to TRBJ2-5; a possible D gene is TRBD1 (5 bases). The CDR3 is 15 residues long. V lost 0 bases to trimming and J lost 3 bases, with 11 bases between them. Germline CDR1 is LGHDT and CDR2 is YNNKEL (reference sequence). CDR3 coding DNA: TGTGCCAGCAGCCAAGATCCGGGCAGGGAAGAGACCCAGTACTTC. This translates into CASSQDPGREETQYF.

This clonotype occurred a few times. V and J are TRBV15 and TRBJ2-7; D is ambiguous. Germline V CDR1 and CDR2: LNHNV, YYDKDF (reference sequence). The CDR3 has 12 residues. V lost 5 bases to trimming and J lost 5 bases, with 10 bases between them. The CDR3 DNA reads as TGTGCCACCAGCCCCCTCTCGAACGAGCAGTACTTC. Translating gives CATSPLSNEQYF.

The rearrangement uses TRBV20-1 and TRBJ2-2; D possibly corresponds to TRBD2 (6 bases). CDR1 and CDR2 from the germline V gene are DFQATT and SNEGSKA (reference sequence). The V end was cut by 1 base, the J end by 5 bases, with 14 bases between. The CDR3 length is 15 residues. The CDR3 DNA reads as TGCAGTGCTAGAGTGGCGGGAAAGGGGACCGGGGAGCTGTTTTTT. The encoded protein is CSARVAGKGTGELFF.

This clonotype occurred many times. Here the CDR3 reads CASSPGLAGSSYNEQFF. As DNA, the CDR3 is TGTGCCAGCAGTCCTGGACTAGCGGGAAGTTCCTACAATGAGCAGTTCTTC. This rearrangement joins TRBV12-3 or TRBV12-4 to TRBJ2-1; 12 bases align to TRBD2. J gave up 1 base and V 5 bases, and 6 bases lay outside the gene matches. CDR3 length equals 17 residues.

On this clonotype: The junction does not match germline at one end; this may be a read error. V usage is TRBV2 and J usage is TRBJ2-6; 10 bases are a match to TRBD1. Germline V gene data show CDR1 as SNHLY and CDR2 as FYNNEI. The CDR3 contains 19 residues. The CDR3 here is CACSPPFRTGGSGANVLTF. The CDR3 DNA sequence: TGTGCCTGCAGTCCCCCTTTTAGGACAGGGGGCTCTGGGGCCAACGTCCTGACTTTC. Full variable domain (rest looked up from reference TRBV2 and TRBJ2-6): EPEVTQTPSHQVTQMGQEVILRCVPISNHLYFYWYRQILGQKVEFLVSFYNNEISEKSEIFDDQFSVERPDGSNFTLKIRSTKLEDSAMYFCACSPPFRTGGSGANVLTFGAGSRLTVL.

The chain combines TRBV7-2 with TRBJ2-2, with D uncertain. Germline V gene lookup returns CDR1 SGHTA and CDR2 FQGNSA. V was cut by 0 bases and J by 6 bases, with 8 bases left in between. The CDR3 runs 14 residues. CDR3 sequence: CASSLARQAGELFF. DNA for the CDR3: TGTGCCAGCAGCTTAGCGCGGCAGGCCGGGGAGCTGTTTTTT.

V and J are TRBV5-6 and TRBJ2-5; perhaps TRBD1 as D (6 bases). V was trimmed by 5 bases and J by 5 bases, leaving 19 bases between them. This CDR3 has 15 residues. Germline V gene sequence: CDR1 SGHDT, CDR2 YYEEEE. The CDR3, as DNA: TGTGCCAGCAGATCGACAGGTCTTAATATGGAGACCCAGTACTTC. The encoded protein is CASRSTGLNMETQYF.

This clonotype was recorded a few times. This chain uses TRBV7-9 with TRBJ1-2; D not certain. The V gene lost 5 bases and the J gene lost 6 bases, with 16 bases spanning the gap. The length of the CDR3 is 14 residues. The germline gives CDR1 SEHNR, CDR2 FQNEAQ (reference sequence). CDR3 sequence: CASSALEGADGYTF. Written as DNA, the CDR3 is TGTGCCAGCAGCGCGTTAGAGGGCGCGGATGGCTACACCTTC.

This sequence joins TRBV7-2 and TRBJ1-6; a weak D match, TRBD1 (5 bases). V shed 2 bases and J shed 9 bases, with 14 bases lying between them. The CDR3 contains 15 residues. Germline V lookup: CDR1 SGHTA, CDR2 FQGNSA. CDR3 protein: CASSLSQGRSSPLHF. The DNA of the CDR3 is TGTGCCAGCAGCTTATCCCAGGGTAGGAGTTCACCCCTCCACTTT.

The J gene is TRBJ2-2, the V gene TRBV24-1; D is unclear. V was pared by 6 bases and J by 6 bases, with 13 bases between. The CDR3 has 14 amino acids. CDR1 and CDR2 (germline): KGHDR, SFDVKD. The CDR3 spells CATSRLGSAGELFF. As DNA, the CDR3 is TGTGCCACCAGTAGGCTAGGAAGCGCCGGGGAGCTGTTTTTT.

This clonotype came up a few times. This chain joins TRBV28 and TRBJ2-7; 7 positions agree with TRBD1. The V gene end was trimmed by 7 bases and the J gene end by 3 bases; junction bases not matched to a gene: 15. Germline lookup yields CDR1 MDHEN and CDR2 SYDVKM. The CDR3 has 16 residues. Written as DNA, the CDR3 is TGTGCCAGCACCAGGGACAGAGTACCATCCGGCTACGAGCAGTACTTC. Amino acid sequence: CASTRDRVPSGYEQYF.

This chain links TRBV7-8 with TRBJ2-7; no firm D call. Deletions cut 6 bases from V and 3 bases from J, with 12 bases between. The V gene's germline CDR1 is SGHVS and CDR2 FQNEAQ. The CDR3 consists of 13 residues. CDR3 amino acids: CASRRPGFYEQYF. Here the CDR3 DNA reads TGTGCCAGCAGACGCCCCGGATTCTACGAGCAGTACTTC.

The DNA for the CDR3 is TGTGCCAGCGGCCTCACTAGGGAGCAGTTCTTC. It codes for CASGLTREQFF. The V call is TRBV2, the J call TRBJ2-1; D perhaps matches TRBD2 (5 bases). V lost 8 bases and J lost 10, with 12 bases in between. The CDR3 has 11 residues. Germline assignment: CDR1 SNHLY and CDR2 FYNNEI.